This T cell receptor (beta chain) derives from a study of blood T cells in healthy people across ages (dated by TCRdb to between 2014 and 2016). For the wider study: In model experiments, roughly one uniquely barcoded TCR beta cDNA molecule per two T cells was captured by template switching. The study measured age-related changes in TCR beta repertoire diversity using deep sequencing normalized with unique cDNA molecular identifiers. The donors were split into four age groups: young (average 16 years), middle-aged (more than 35), aged (about 56) and long-lived (roughly 80). To avoid experimental bias, donors of different ages were randomly spread across the sequencing lanes. The study analyzed two additional independent replicas of 1 million unique cDNA reads from the same blood draw for two donors, one aged 18 to 30 and one aged 80 or older.

CDR1 and CDR2 (SNHLY, FYNNEI) derive from the germline V gene. Inclusive of the bounding cysteine and phenylalanine, the CDR3 is 15 residues long. The retained sequence is limited to the CDR3, 45 bases, with the frame set at the first base. Library creation used 5' RACE. Sequencer: Illumina HiSeq 2500. The second PCR ran for about 6 to 12 cycles and used a J-beta primer mix along with a sample-barcoded 5' primer. A template-switch 5' adaptor carrying 12 random nucleotides introduced a unique molecular identifier onto each TCR beta cDNA molecule. Each sample yielded at least 2.5 million CDR3-containing paired-end reads. First-strand cDNA was synthesized from all RNA with the Mint cDNA synthesis kit, primed by a TRBC-specific oligonucleotide. Following uracil-DNA glycosylase treatment, all cDNA underwent a first 18-cycle PCR with the universal primers M1SS and BC2_uni_R. Under the source paper's analysis protocol: For normalization, 1 million high-quality reads, each with a distinct molecular identifier, were randomly selected from each sample. Instead of being binned into consensus sequences, reads that shared molecular identifiers were thrown out. MiTCR, run with a Q25 quality threshold and the strictest error-elimination algorithm, handled CDR3 identification, clonotype clustering and error correction. A nonparametric unseen species model with Euler transformation was used to estimate a lower bound on total TCR beta diversity. The public reads were run again by TCRdb, first through fastp at Q25 and then through MiXCR, and only productive beta chains were kept. Identical CDR3 proteins give one entry, which carries the most common genes and DNA. The V and J calls shown here were made by TCRdb, not taken from the authors' results. The sample has 650,000 to 1,000,000 distinct CDR3 sequences on record, around 36% of them singletons. Roughly 13% of the sample rests with the top ten.

The donors were under 40 Caucasian individuals from Russia, aged roughly 6 to 100 years, who were systemically healthy. Ten milliliters of peripheral blood were drawn from each donor into EDTA-treated Vacutainer tubes. Ficoll-Paque density-gradient centrifugation was used to isolate PBMCs, with at least 6.5 million per sample. Total RNA, at least 6 micrograms per sample, was extracted from PBMCs with Trizol reagent. The percentages of naive CD45RAhigh/CD27high T cells were determined by flow cytometry on a PBMC aliquot from every donor. The paper's findings and limits, for the study overall: The CMV infection status of donors was not known, potentially confounding age-related changes in expanded clonotypes. Estimates of total diversity based on one million sequenced T cells were regarded as lower bounds and as underestimates. Compared with the aged group, the long-lived group had more naive CD4+ T cells, fewer expanded clones and increased TCR diversity, a pattern suggesting age selection. Bulk unsorted PBMC profiling prevented conclusive comparison of naive and antigen-experienced compartments. Observed TCR beta diversity per million T cells fell roughly linearly with age, and a significant reduction was already apparent by age about 38. A strong correlation was found between observed TCR beta diversity and the percentage of naive T cells measured by flow cytometry.

Remarks on this clonotype: There is no known antigen for this receptor. Germline and junction disagree at one end, which may indicate a read error.

Sample: blood. The chain links TRBV2 with TRBJ2-1; 12 middle bases align to TRBD2. This clonotype was obtained from a man younger than 35 in good health. DNA sequence: TGTGCCATCCTAGCGGGGGGGCGCTCCCACAATGAGCAGTTCTTC. Protein translation: CAILAGGRSHNEQFF. The variable domain in full, with residues beyond the CDR3 obtained from the reference TRBV2 and TRBJ2-1 genes, is EPEVTQTPSHQVTQMGQEVILRCVPISNHLYFYWYRQILGQKVEFLVSFYNNEISEKSEIFDDQFSVERPDGSNFTLKIRSTKLEDSAMYFCAILAGGRSHNEQFFGPGTRLTVL.